A single sample gave rise to the 17 T cell receptor beta chains below, sequenced in a study of cytomegalovirus exposure and HLA in healthy donors (dated by TCRdb to 2017 to 2019). The library came from the immunoSEQ multiplex PCR assay. The table comes from immuneACCESS by way of TCRdb, which keeps in-frame sequences with V and J called. Part of the clones is missing from these tables; in studies checked, under half for an unresolved V gene and the rest for unknown reasons. The sample yields some 140,000 clones; just under 85% were counted once. Of the sample, less than 35% falls within the top ten clones. Sequenced sample: PBMCs. The receptors were sampled from a man younger than 45 in good health and CMV-seropositive.

This clone was seen a few times. The V call is TRBV7-2, the J call TRBJ1-1; possible D gene TRBD1, 6 bases. Germline CDR1 reads SGHTA; CDR2 reads FQGNSA. Trimming stripped 1 base from V and 5 bases from J, with 14 bases between. CDR3 length: 15 residues. The CDR3 nucleotides read TGTGCCAGCAGCTTAGTCCAGGGGATTGGGACTGAAGCTTTCTTT. Encoded protein: CASSLVQGIGTEAFF.

The CDR3 sequence is CASSETLLRPWEVKSNQPQHF. DNA for the CDR3: TGTGCCAGCAGTGAGACTTTACTTCGCCCCTGGGAGGTGAAAAGCAATCAGCCCCAGCATTTT. This chain links TRBV2 with TRBJ1-5; D is undetermined. Germline V lookup: CDR1 SNHLY, CDR2 FYNNEI. This CDR3 is 21 amino acids long. Trimming cost V 3 bases and J 1 base, with 28 bases left between them.

This clone was detected a few times. The chain employs TRBV5-1 and TRBJ2-7; TRBD2 matches at 7 bases. This CDR3 has 13 amino acids. In germline, CDR1 is SGHRS, CDR2 YFSETQ. The V segment lost 5 bases and the J segment 4 bases; nucleotides outside the gene matches: 6. CDR3 sequence reads: CASSKGLEYEQYF. In nucleotides, the CDR3 is TGCGCCAGCAGTAAAGGACTAGAGTACGAGCAGTACTTC.

This clone has just a few counts. This chain uses TRBV9 with TRBJ2-7; 11 bases are a match to TRBD2. CDR1 is SGDLS, CDR2 YYNGEE, per germline. This CDR3 is built from 15 residues. V was clipped by 3 bases and J by 5 bases; unmatched bases: 7. The CDR3 coding sequence is TGTGCCAGCAGCGCCGATAGCGGGGGGGCTGACGAGCAGTACTTC. It is translated as CASSADSGGADEQYF. Supplemented by reference TRBV9 and TRBJ2-7, the full variable domain reads DSGVTQTPKHLITATGQRVTLRCSPRSGDLSVYWYQQSLDQGLQFLIQYYNGEERAKGNILERFSAQQFPDLHSELNLSSLELGDSALYFCASSADSGGADEQYFGPGTRLTVT.

The chain recombines TRBV4-1 with TRBJ2-1; perhaps TRBD1 as D (5 bases). Germline loops: CDR1 MGHRA, CDR2 YSYEKL. The CDR3 extends over 17 amino acids. Trimming took off 0 bases at V and 8 bases at J, with 20 bases between the two ends. The CDR3 loop is CASSQDLQDAEGDEQFF. CDR3 DNA: TGCGCCAGCAGCCAAGATCTCCAGGATGCTGAAGGGGATGAGCAGTTCTTC.

The genes are TRBV18 and TRBJ2-5; perhaps TRBD2 as D (6 bases). Trimming took 3 bases from V and 4 from J, leaving 9 bases between them. CDR1 is KGHSH, CDR2 LQKENI, per germline. The CDR3 loop spans 13 amino acids. The CDR3 DNA follows: TGTGCCAGCTCACCGGTCGGGGGAGAGACCCAGTACTTC. Protein sequence: CASSPVGGETQYF.

CDR3 nucleotides: TGTGCCAGTAGTATAGGGGCGGGGGCCACAGATACGCAGTATTTT. Amino acid sequence: CASSIGAGATDTQYF. This chain connects TRBV19 to TRBJ2-3, with a possible D match to TRBD2 (7 bases). V dropped 1 base and J dropped 2 bases, with 10 bases sitting between them. Per germline, CDR1 LNHDA and CDR2 SQIVND (reference sequence). The CDR3 length is 15 residues. The full variable domain, with the rest looked up from reference TRBV19 and TRBJ2-3, is DGGITQSPKYLFRKEGQNVTLSCEQNLNHDAMYWYRQDPGQGLRLIYYSQIVNDFQKGDIAEGYSVSREKKESFPLTVTSAQKNPTAFYLCASSIGAGATDTQYFGPGTRLTVL.

The rearrangement links TRBV30 to TRBJ2-4; D may be TRBD1 (5 bases). Between the trimmed V and J ends, which lost 2 bases and 6 bases, there was a span of 14 bases. This CDR3 has 14 residues. Germline CDR1 is GTSNPN and CDR2 is SVGIG (reference sequence). The chain's CDR3 is CAWSKNRLGNIQYF. Written as DNA, the CDR3 is TGTGCCTGGAGTAAAAACAGGCTGGGAAACATTCAGTACTTC. The entire variable domain, with the rest obtained from reference TRBV30 and TRBJ2-4, is as follows: SQTIHQWPATLVQPVGSPLSLECTVEGTSNPNLYWYRQAAGRGLQLLFYSVGIGQISSEVPQNLSASRPQDRQFILSSKKLLLSDSGFYLCAWSKNRLGNIQYFGAGTRLSVL.

The chain couples TRBV11-1 to TRBJ2-2, with a weak D call TRBD2 (5 bases). CDR3 size: 13 residues. CDR1 SGHAT and CDR2 FQDESV come from the germline V gene (reference sequence). Trimming removed 5 bases from V and 7 bases from J, with 11 bases in between. CDR3 bases: TGTGCCAGCAGCCCCTTCCGGGGCGGGGAGCTGTTTTTT. Translation: CASSPFRGGELFF.

V is TRBV25-1 and J is TRBJ2-1; 9 nucleotides agree with TRBD2. Trimming removed 2 bases from V and 6 bases from J; junction bases left unmatched: 8. This CDR3 spans 16 amino acids. Germline CDR1 MGHDK, CDR2 SYGVNS. As DNA, the CDR3 is TGTGCCAGCAGTGAAGATCTAGCGGGGCGGACCAATGAGCAGTTCTTC. It translates to CASSEDLAGRTNEQFF.

The rearrangement joins TRBV9 to TRBJ2-1, with D perhaps matching TRBD2 (5 bases). Trimming cost V 0 bases and J 9 bases, with 16 bases left between them. Looked up from germline, CDR1 is SGDLS and CDR2 is YYNGEE. CDR3 size: 15 residues. CDR3 sequence (DNA): TGTGCCAGCAGCGTAGGAGGAGGAGGTTTCGGTGAGCAGTTCTTC. It yields the protein CASSVGGGGFGEQFF.

With respect to this clone: One end of the junction fails to match germline, which may point to a read error. The rearrangement uses TRBV18 and TRBJ2-3; D unclear. This CDR3 is 13 amino acids long. Germline CDR1 and CDR2: KGHSH and LQKENI. CDR3 in DNA: TGTGCCAGCTCCCCCCTCCACCCCGATCAACCAGATTTT. Protein: CASSPLHPDQPDF.

The V gene is TRBV6-1, the J gene TRBJ1-5; maybe TRBD1 (6 bases). From germline, CDR1 is MNHNS and CDR2 SASEGT. There are 15 residues in the CDR3. Trimming shortened V by 4 bases and J by 0 bases, and 10 bases separated the two germline ends. CDR3 sequence reads: CASSGGGYSNQPQHF. In DNA, the CDR3 is TGTGCCAGCAGTGGGGGGGGCTATAGCAATCAGCCCCAGCATTTT.

The CDR3 DNA follows: TGTGCCAGCAGTTTCGAACGGCAGGGGGTGCCGGGCAATCAGCCCCAGCATTTT. Translated, it gives CASSFERQGVPGNQPQHF. The rearrangement uses TRBV28 and TRBJ1-5; TRBD1 matches 7 bases. The germline V gene has CDR1 MDHEN and CDR2 SYDVKM. This CDR3 region has 18 residues. V gave up 3 bases and J gave up 2 bases; unmatched junction bases: 13.

This chain joins TRBV2 and TRBJ2-7, with 9 nucleotides matching TRBD1. This CDR3 is 14 amino acids long. Trimming took 7 bases from V and 5 from J; bases not matched to a gene: 9. Germline CDR1 reads SNHLY; CDR2 reads FYNNEI. CDR3 sequence: CASKLQGAGDEQYF. The CDR3 region has the DNA TGTGCCAGCAAATTACAGGGGGCTGGCGACGAGCAGTACTTC.

This clone appeared a single time. V is TRBV6-4 and J is TRBJ2-3; D may be TRBD1 (6 bases). The CDR3 totals 11 residues. Per the germline V gene, CDR1 is MRHNA and CDR2 is SNTAGT. V was pared by 11 bases and J by 9 bases, with 15 bases between. The CDR3 region is CAYNRTGTQYF. CDR3 DNA: TGTGCCTACAACCGAACAGGGACGCAGTATTTT.

This clone was seen a few times. The chain joins TRBV9 to TRBJ1-2; no firm D call. Trimming cost V 0 bases and J 4 bases, with 19 bases left between them. The germline gives CDR1 SGDLS, CDR2 YYNGEE. The CDR3 spans 17 residues. CDR3 DNA: TGTGCCAGCAGCGTAGGTATCGGGGAAGACACCACCTATGGCTACACCTTC. Translated, it gives CASSVGIGEDTTYGYTF.